Listed here is a single TCR beta chain. Its antigen is as yet unknown. The study ran its PCR with 60 Vbeta and 13 Jbeta primers. Only in-frame clones appear in the TCRdb table, and some are missing; sequencing was by immunoSEQ multiplex PCR. In the table there are about 220,000 clones, under 80% of which are singletons. The entry originates in a study of cytomegalovirus exposure and HLA in healthy donors. V shed 2 bases and J shed 5 bases, with 10 bases lying between them. This CDR3 has 13 residues. CDR1 is SGHDT, CDR2 YYEEEE, per germline. Overall study findings and caveats: The dataset shows that most TCR sequences were rare, while some public TCRs occurred in many donors. Evidence from a later analysis indicated that most CMV-associated TCR beta chains looked HLA-restricted. In a later analysis, TCR beta V- and J-gene trimming showed a link to a missense DCLRE1C variant.

The TCR was taken from a woman in her 30s in good health and CMV-seronegative. Specimen: PBMCs. The genes are TRBV5-6 and TRBJ2-5, with D possibly matching TRBD1 (5 bases). CDR3 sequence: CASSFRQPETQYF. The CDR3 DNA reads as TGTGCCAGCAGCTTTAGACAGCCGGAGACCCAGTACTTC. The full variable domain, with the rest looked up from reference TRBV5-6 and TRBJ2-5, is DAGVTQSPTHLIKTRGQQVTLRCSPKSGHDTVSWYQQALGQGPQFIFQYYEEEERQRGNFPDRFSGHQFPNYSSELNVNALLLGDSALYLCASSFRQPETQYFGPGTRLLVL.